This TCR beta chain was observed in a study of T cells in Graves' hyperthyroidism and ophthalmopathy. Whole-study results and caveats: Most thyroid clonotypes with frequency above 0.001 were detected in blood.

CDR3 length: 16 residues. V shed 3 bases, J shed 2 bases, and the junction held 6 bases outside the gene matches. The germline CDR1 and CDR2 sequences are MNHEY and SMNVEV (reference sequence). In the case of this clonotype: What it binds is not known.

Every diagnosis used clinical symptoms, serum thyroxine and TRAb, thyroid ultrasound and orbital computed tomography. The TCR beta CDR3 regions underwent amplification using RNA transcripts as the source. The TCR CDR3 was amplified in a first-round RT-PCR using the HTBI primer set. Each CDR3 protein is one row after TCRdb ran MiXCR on the multiplex PCR reads. In the table there are around 400,000 distinct CDR3 sequences, about 15% of which are singletons. The source material was blood. V gene TRBV27 combines with J gene TRBJ2-3; 9 nucleotides agree with TRBD2. The receptor was derived from a woman aged 60-75 years with Graves' ophthalmopathy. The chain's CDR3 is CASSLEGLAHTDTQYF. DNA of the CDR3: TGTGCCAGCAGTTTGGAAGGACTAGCGCACACAGATACGCAGTATTTT.